The 24 T cell receptor beta chains listed next were all sequenced from one sample in a study of OX40 agonist ivuxolimab in advanced cancers. Here immunoSEQ multiplex PCR was the method, and the copy in TCRdb shows in-frame clones only, minus some. Of 55,000 to 75,000 clones detected, 80% to 90% appear once; the ten largest clones hold roughly 1.1%. The sample here was CD4+ or CD8+ T cells sorted from blood, taken in a trial of the OX40 agonist ivuxolimab. The receptors shown here come from an adult with an advanced solid tumor such as melanoma, head and neck, liver or kidney cancer.

The chain uses TRBV13 and TRBJ1-1, with a possible D match to TRBD1 (5 bases). CDR1 and CDR2 (germline): PRHDT, FYEKMQ (reference sequence). The CDR3 totals 16 residues. V was cut by 5 bases and J by 4 bases, with 20 bases left in between. The CDR3 protein is CASSLAPDPGGTEAFF. The CDR3 region has the DNA TGTGCCAGCAGCCTCGCCCCCGACCCCGGGGGCACTGAAGCTTTCTTT. Full variable domain (outside the CDR3, taken from reference TRBV13 and TRBJ1-1): AAGVIQSPRHLIKEKRETATLKCYPIPRHDTVYWYQQGPGQDPQFLISFYEKMQSDKGSIPDRFSAQQFSDYHSELNMSSLELGDSALYFCASSLAPDPGGTEAFFGQGTRLTVV.

The chain links TRBV19 to TRBJ2-5; D might be TRBD1 (6 bases). The length of the CDR3 is 13 residues. The germline V and J ends were trimmed by 8 bases and 0 bases, with 10 bases remaining between them. CDR1 LNHDA and CDR2 SQIVND come from the germline V gene (reference sequence). CDR3 loop: CASADSDQETQYF. CDR3 nucleotide sequence: TGTGCCAGTGCGGACAGCGACCAAGAGACCCAGTACTTC.

This clone was found a few times. The chain couples TRBV9 to TRBJ1-1; TRBD1 agrees at 12 bases. In germline, CDR1 is SGDLS, CDR2 YYNGEE. Trimming removed 6 bases from V and 0 bases from J; junction bases left unmatched: 9. CDR3 length equals 17 residues. The CDR3 here is CASTPLGQGALNTEAFF. The CDR3 nucleotides read TGTGCCAGCACGCCCTTGGGACAGGGGGCTCTGAACACTGAAGCTTTCTTT.

The chain joins TRBV7-2 to TRBJ1-2; 7 bases match TRBD1. The CDR3 totals 17 residues. Germline trimming cut 1 base from V and 2 bases from J; bases unmatched to any gene: 10. Germline lookup yields CDR1 SGHTA and CDR2 FQGNSA. The chain's CDR3 is CASSLGQGQRINYGYTF. CDR3 bases: TGTGCCAGCAGCTTAGGCCAGGGACAGAGAATAAACTATGGCTACACCTTC.

The CDR3 region is CASSQVLAGGQGTGELFF. The CDR3 DNA follows: TGCGCCAGCAGCCAAGTCCTAGCGGGGGGCCAGGGCACCGGGGAGCTGTTTTTT. The chain links TRBV4-3 to TRBJ2-2; 11 positions match TRBD2. The CDR3 totals 18 residues. Germline V CDR1 and CDR2: LGHNA, YSLEER. Trimming removed 1 base from V and 4 bases from J; junction bases left unmatched: 8.

The chain has TRBV19 and TRBJ1-3, with 7 bases matching TRBD1. The ends lost 5 bases at V and 0 bases at J; junction bases unmatched: 7. CDR1 is LNHDA and CDR2 is SQIVND in the germline V gene (reference sequence). The CDR3 loop spans 16 amino acids. The chain's CDR3 is CASSATRTGSGNTIYF. CDR3 sequence (DNA): TGTGCCAGTAGTGCCACCCGGACAGGCTCTGGAAACACCATATATTTT.

The CDR3 DNA reads TGTGCCACCAGTAAGGACAGGGGTGGGGTGAACACTGAAGCTTTCTTT. Its protein is CATSKDRGGVNTEAFF. V and J are TRBV15 and TRBJ1-1; 9 bases fit TRBD1. Germline V gene data show CDR1 as LNHNV and CDR2 as YYDKDF (reference sequence). V trimming: 6 bases; J trimming: 0 bases; junction bases outside the gene matches: 8. The CDR3 consists of 16 residues.

V is TRBV4-3 and J is TRBJ2-3, with D tentatively TRBD2 (6 bases). The CDR3 contains 18 residues. V was cut by 0 bases and J by 0 bases, with 16 bases left in between. The germline V gene encodes CDR1 LGHNA and CDR2 YSLEER. For the CDR3, the DNA is TGCGCCAGCAGCCAAGAAGGTCCTCGGGACTTTAGCACAGATACGCAGTATTTT. This encodes CASSQEGPRDFSTDTQYF.

The CDR3 here is CASARGTDYSPLHF. The CDR3 nucleotides read TGTGCCAGCGCCCGGGGGACGGACTATTCACCCCTCCACTTT. V is TRBV27 and J is TRBJ1-6; TRBD1 is a possible D gene (5 bases). Germline V gives CDR1 MNHEY, CDR2 SMNVEV (reference sequence). This CDR3 contains 14 residues. Between the trimmed V and J ends, which lost 8 bases and 8 bases, there was a span of 16 bases.

V usage is TRBV5-1 and J usage is TRBJ2-7, with D possibly matching TRBD2 (7 bases). This CDR3 comprises 15 residues. Trimming removed 3 bases from V and 2 bases from J, with 15 bases in between. Looked up from germline, CDR1 is SGHRS and CDR2 is YFSETQ. In DNA, the CDR3 is TGCGCCAGCAGCTGGGGGGGACACTCCACCTACGAGCAGTACTTC. Encoded protein: CASSWGGHSTYEQYF.

The chain combines TRBV6-5 with TRBJ1-1, with D possibly matching TRBD1 (5 bases). CDR3 length: 15 residues. Trimming removed 11 bases at V and 4 bases at J, with 23 bases between. Germline assignment: CDR1 MNHEY and CDR2 SVGAGI. The CDR3 nucleotides are TGTGCCGCCATTGGGCCGGGGCCCGATGGCACTGAAGCTTTCTTT. This codes for CAAIGPGPDGTEAFF.

This clone came up once. This chain links TRBV15 with TRBJ2-1; D is unresolved. V was cut by 3 bases and J by 0 bases, with 9 bases left in between. Germline V lookup: CDR1 LNHNV, CDR2 YYDKDF (reference sequence). The CDR3 contains 15 residues. DNA of the CDR3: TGTGCCACCAGCAGTCGCCTGTCCTCCTACAATGAGCAGTTCTTC. Protein: CATSSRLSSYNEQFF.

This clone was seen more than once but under ten times. The rearrangement joins TRBV10-3 to TRBJ1-1, with 8 positions matching TRBD1. The germline V gene encodes CDR1 ENHRY and CDR2 SYGVKD. This CDR3 is 15 amino acids long. V trimming: 7 bases; J trimming: 2 bases; junction bases outside the gene matches: 9. The CDR3 is CAITTDRAVNTEAFF. The CDR3 DNA reads TGTGCCATCACCACGGACAGGGCGGTAAACACTGAAGCTTTCTTT.

The chain links TRBV7-2 to TRBJ1-2, with no clear D. This CDR3 has 14 amino acids. The germline V and J ends were trimmed by 3 bases and 0 bases, with 8 bases remaining between them. Germline-derived CDR1 and CDR2 are SGHTA and FQGNSA. Here the CDR3 reads CASSLTNTNYGYTF. The CDR3 coding sequence is TGTGCCAGCAGCTTGACTAACACTAACTATGGCTACACCTTC.

This rearrangement joins TRBV6-5 to TRBJ1-6; tentatively, D is TRBD1 (6 bases). CDR3 length: 15 amino acids. Germline V CDR1 and CDR2: MNHEY, SVGAGI. Trimming removed 6 bases from V and 10 bases from J, with 19 bases in between. This chain's CDR3 is CASRRSGAGDSPLHF. CDR3 in DNA: TGTGCCAGCAGACGATCGGGGGCAGGGGACTCACCCCTCCACTTT.

This rearrangement joins TRBV10-3 to TRBJ1-1; TRBD1 matches at 9 bases. The CDR3 sequence is 15 residues long. Germline V gene lookup returns CDR1 ENHRY and CDR2 SYGVKD. Trimming removed 4 bases from V and 1 base from J; junction bases left unmatched: 4. CDR3 sequence reads: CAISVGQGWNTEAFF. The CDR3 DNA sequence: TGTGCCATCAGTGTAGGACAGGGGTGGAACACTGAAGCTTTCTTT.

The chain links TRBV28 to TRBJ2-2, with 7 bases matching TRBD1. Germline trimming cut 10 bases from V and 1 base from J; bases unmatched to any gene: 6. From germline, CDR1 is MDHEN and CDR2 SYDVKM. CDR3 length: 14 amino acids. The CDR3 DNA follows: TGTGCCAACCAGGACAGGTTGAACACCGGGGAGCTGTTTTTT. It encodes CANQDRLNTGELFF. Complete variable domain (other parts from reference TRBV28 and TRBJ2-2): DVKVTQSSRYLVKRTGEKVFLECVQDMDHENMFWYRQDPGLGLRLIYFSYDVKMKEKGDIPEGYSVSREKKERFSLILESASTNQTSMYLCANQDRLNTGELFFGEGSRLTVL.

This rearrangement joins TRBV11-2 to TRBJ2-2; 7 bases match TRBD2. CDR3 size: 15 residues. Germline CDR1 SGHAT, CDR2 FQNNGV. The V gene end was trimmed by 3 bases and the J gene end by 0 bases; junction bases not matched to a gene: 1. The CDR3 here is CASSFAGANTGELFF. DNA of the CDR3: TGTGCCAGCAGCTTTGCGGGGGCGAACACCGGGGAGCTGTTTTTT.

In its sample, this clone was seen once. The chain combines TRBV5-6 with TRBJ2-7; no firm D call. V shed 0 bases and J shed 4 bases, with 5 bases lying between them. CDR1 is SGHDT, CDR2 YYEEEE, per germline. The length of the CDR3 is 12 residues. This chain's CDR3 is CASSLDKYEQYF. Here the CDR3 DNA reads TGTGCCAGCAGCTTGGACAAATACGAGCAGTACTTC.

The chain is built from TRBV2 and TRBJ1-2; the D is unclear. CDR1 is SNHLY and CDR2 is FYNNEI in the germline V gene. The CDR3 consists of 12 residues. V lost 10 bases and J 0 bases, leaving 9 bases between the germline ends. The CDR3 sequence: CATTVPNYGYTF. CDR3 DNA sequence: TGTGCCACCACGGTCCCTAACTATGGCTACACCTTC. Variable domain in full (rest from reference TRBV2 and TRBJ1-2): EPEVTQTPSHQVTQMGQEVILRCVPISNHLYFYWYRQILGQKVEFLVSFYNNEISEKSEIFDDQFSVERPDGSNFTLKIRSTKLEDSAMYFCATTVPNYGYTFGSGTRLTVV.

This chain links TRBV7-9 with TRBJ1-4; 8 bases match TRBD1. Germline values: CDR1 SEHNR, CDR2 FQNEAQ (reference sequence). With 6 bases clipped from V and 4 bases from J, the junction kept 1 base outside the gene matches. The CDR3 totals 13 residues. In nucleotides, the CDR3 is TGTGCCAGCAGGGACAGGGTTAATGAAAAACTGTTTTTT. Translating it yields CASRDRVNEKLFF. The full variable domain, its missing parts supplied by reference TRBV7-9 and TRBJ1-4, is DTGVSQNPRHKITKRGQNVTFRCDPISEHNRLYWYRQTLGQGPEFLTYFQNEAQLEKSRLLSDRFSAERPKGSFSTLEIQRTEQGDSAMYLCASRDRVNEKLFFGSGTQLSVL.

The rearrangement links TRBV29-1 to TRBJ2-7, with 8 bases fitting TRBD1. The CDR3 covers 15 residues. V shed 0 bases and J 2 bases; nucleotides not matched to a gene: 6. Germline CDR1 and CDR2: SQVTM and ANQGSEA. CDR3 in DNA: TGCAGCGTTGAAGATCCTTCAGGGGGCACCTACGAGCAGTACTTC. It specifies CSVEDPSGGTYEQYF.

V and J are TRBV4-1 and TRBJ1-2; TRBD1 might be the D (6 bases). V was cut by 0 bases and J by 6 bases, with 17 bases left in between. Looked up from germline, CDR1 is MGHRA and CDR2 is YSYEKL. The CDR3 loop spans 16 amino acids. CDR3 nucleotides: TGCGCCAGCAGCCAAGACCCCGGACAGACGTATGATGGCTACACCTTC. Translated, it gives CASSQDPGQTYDGYTF.

J is TRBJ1-1 and V is TRBV27, with 7 nucleotides matching TRBD1. V lost 10 bases and J lost 4; bases outside the gene matches: 12. This CDR3 is built from 14 residues. Germline V gene sequence: CDR1 MNHEY, CDR2 SMNVEV (reference sequence). CDR3 sequence (DNA): TGTGCCATTAAAAGGGAGGGGGCGATCACTGAAGCTTTCTTT. It specifies CAIKREGAITEAFF.